The entry that follows covers one TCR beta chain sequence. This specimen comes from a study of neoadjuvant anti-PD-1 for oral cavity cancer. Germline CDR1 and CDR2: SEHNR and FQNEAQ (reference sequence). Between the trimmed V and J ends, which lost 5 bases and 6 bases, there was a span of 17 bases. This CDR3 contains 14 residues. Clones were read by immunoSEQ multiplex PCR, and TCRdb kept only the in-frame ones, dropping some. The sample has 72,000 or so clones; 80% to 90% are singletons. Time point reported: after neoadjuvant nivolumab, at surgical resection. Patients were newly diagnosed with stage II-IVA oral cavity squamous cell carcinoma without prior systemic or radiation treatment.

The sequence derives from a person aged 35 to 85 with oral cavity squamous cell carcinoma. Sample: PBMCs, taken after nivolumab (anti-PD-1) treatment. J is TRBJ2-7 and V is TRBV7-9; no clear D gene. The CDR3 region is CASSSRTAQPEQYF. DNA for the CDR3: TGTGCCAGCAGCAGCCGCACAGCCCAGCCCGAGCAGTACTTC.